This T cell receptor (beta chain) was found in a study of cytomegalovirus exposure and HLA in healthy donors. General study findings and limits: Sequencing depth roughly uniform across donors was assumed in presence/absence analyses.

The V end was cut by 0 bases, the J end by 9 bases, with 12 bases between. This CDR3 is 13 amino acids long. From germline, CDR1 is GTSNPN and CDR2 SVGIG (reference sequence). This clone was seen only a few times. Its target is not known. Healthy bone marrow donors formed the donor group. Both 60 Vbeta primers and 13 Jbeta primers went into the PCR. Repertoires were generated with immunoSEQ multiplex PCR, while TCRdb's copy carries only in-frame clones and drops some. The profile shows approximately 52,000 clones, about 69% of them singletons. This clonotype was sampled from a man between 35 and 55 years old in good health and CMV-seropositive. Specimen: PBMCs. This chain connects TRBV30 to TRBJ2-1, with a weak D call TRBD1 (5 bases). CDR3 in amino acids: CAWSVGALREQFF. The CDR3 DNA reads as TGTGCCTGGAGTGTAGGGGCGTTGCGTGAGCAGTTCTTC.